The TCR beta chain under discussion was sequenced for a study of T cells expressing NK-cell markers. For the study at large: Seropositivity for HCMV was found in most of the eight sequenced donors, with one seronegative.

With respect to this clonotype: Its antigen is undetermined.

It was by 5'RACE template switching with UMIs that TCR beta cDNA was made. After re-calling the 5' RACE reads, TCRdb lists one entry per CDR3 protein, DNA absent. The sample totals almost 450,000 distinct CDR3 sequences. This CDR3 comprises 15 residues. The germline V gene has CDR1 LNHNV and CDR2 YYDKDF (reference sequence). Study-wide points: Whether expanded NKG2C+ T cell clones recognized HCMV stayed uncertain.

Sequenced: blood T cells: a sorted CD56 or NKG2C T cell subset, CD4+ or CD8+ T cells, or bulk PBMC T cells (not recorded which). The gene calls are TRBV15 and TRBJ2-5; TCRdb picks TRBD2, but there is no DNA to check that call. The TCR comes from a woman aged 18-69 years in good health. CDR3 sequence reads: CATSTRSGGHGTQYF.